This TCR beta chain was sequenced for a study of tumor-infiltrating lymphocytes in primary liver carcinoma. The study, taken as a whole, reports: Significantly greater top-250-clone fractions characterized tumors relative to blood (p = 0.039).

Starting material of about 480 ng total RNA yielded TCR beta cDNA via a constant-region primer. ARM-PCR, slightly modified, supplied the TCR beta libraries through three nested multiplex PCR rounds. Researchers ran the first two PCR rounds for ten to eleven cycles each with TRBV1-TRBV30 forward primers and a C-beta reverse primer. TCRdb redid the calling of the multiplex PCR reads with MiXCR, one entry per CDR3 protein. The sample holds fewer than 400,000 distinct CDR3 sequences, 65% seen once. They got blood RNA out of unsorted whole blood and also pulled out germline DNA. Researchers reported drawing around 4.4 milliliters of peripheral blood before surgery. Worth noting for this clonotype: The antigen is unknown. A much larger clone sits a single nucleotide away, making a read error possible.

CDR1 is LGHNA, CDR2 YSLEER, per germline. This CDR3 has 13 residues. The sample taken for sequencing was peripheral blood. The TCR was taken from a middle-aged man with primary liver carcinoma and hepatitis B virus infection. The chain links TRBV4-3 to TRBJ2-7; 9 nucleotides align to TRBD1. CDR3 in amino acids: CASGQGQGYEQYF. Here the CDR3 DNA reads TGCGCCAGCGGCCAGGGACAGGGATACGAGCAGTACTTC.